The present entry profiles one T cell receptor beta chain with its context. The antigen remains unidentified. These data belong to a study of beta chain features in type 1 diabetes. Study results and limitations: Within each of all four CD4+ subsets, Type 1 diabetes patients had TCRB CDR3s that were moderately but significantly shorter.

Every bit of the isolated RNA underwent reverse transcription, so sequencing read expressed TCRB transcripts. Assay: immunoSEQ multiplex PCR; the TCRdb copy retains only in-frame clones and omits some. The data show 160,000 or so clones, more than 60% seen once. Germline V gene data show CDR1 as SEHNR and CDR2 as FQNEAQ (reference sequence). The CDR3 runs to 16 residues. V shed 5 bases, J shed 1 base, and the junction held 8 bases outside the gene matches. This rearrangement joins TRBV7-9 to TRBJ2-3, with 8 bases that match TRBD1. The receptor was derived from a man aged 25-40 years with type 1 diabetes. The specimen sequenced was naive CD4+ T cells from blood. CDR3 bases: TGTGCCAGCAGCCCGGCTCGGACAGGGCGCACAGATACGCAGTATTTT. Its translation is CASSPARTGRTDTQYF.